Shown below are 17 T cell receptor beta chains from a single sample sequenced in a study of yellow fever vaccine responses in identical twins. TCRdb re-called the RT-PCR reads with MiXCR, one entry per CDR3 protein. The sample lists about 4,700 distinct CDR3 sequences, around nine tenths occurring once. The sequencing used T cells from blood (PBMCs), unsorted or a sorted subset (not recorded which), collected before or after yellow fever vaccination (not recorded which). These TCRs come from a young woman who received the yellow fever vaccine.

This clonotype was seen once. The gene calls are TRBV4-1 and TRBJ2-1; D may be TRBD1 or TRBD2 (6 bases each). Germline lookup yields CDR1 MGHRA and CDR2 YSYEKL. With 1 base removed from V and 2 bases from J, the gap between germline ends came to 12 bases. The CDR3 is made up of 16 amino acids. DNA for the CDR3: TGCGCCAGCAGCCAAGTTGTGGGGGGCGCCTACAATGAGCAGTTCTTC. Translation gives CASSQVVGGAYNEQFF.

A single count supports this clonotype. The rearrangement joins TRBV4-1 to TRBJ1-6, with 9 bases that match TRBD1. The CDR3 length is 15 residues. The germline gives CDR1 MGHRA, CDR2 YSYEKL. With 3 bases clipped from V and 8 bases from J, the junction kept 5 bases outside the gene matches. CDR3: CASSHRQGVDSPLHF. CDR3 DNA: TGCGCCAGCAGCCACCGACAGGGGGTTGATTCACCCCTCCACTTT.

The genes are TRBV28 and TRBJ2-7; D might be TRBD2 (5 bases). V was shortened by 8 bases and J by 6 bases, with 20 bases between the two germline ends. Germline V gives CDR1 MDHEN, CDR2 SYDVKM. This CDR3 has 14 amino acids. The CDR3 sequence: CASSRGGGGREQYF. CDR3 in DNA: TGTGCCAGCTCACGGGGTGGCGGAGGTCGCGAGCAGTACTTC.

This clonotype was found once. The rearrangement joins TRBV11-1 to TRBJ2-1, with D possibly TRBD2 on 5 matching bases. The ends were cut back, 5 bases at V and 0 bases at J, with 17 bases in the middle. CDR3 size: 17 residues. Germline-derived CDR1 and CDR2 are SGHAT and FQDESV (reference sequence). CDR3 DNA: TGTGCCAGCAGCCCCCCTAAGGGAGCTTACTCCTACAATGAGCAGTTCTTC. Residues: CASSPPKGAYSYNEQFF.

The chain carries TRBV18 and TRBJ2-3, with 10 bases that match TRBD1. The germline gives CDR1 KGHSH, CDR2 LQKENI. The CDR3 loop spans 15 amino acids. The V gene end was trimmed by 4 bases and the J gene end by 5 bases; junction bases not matched to a gene: 6. As DNA, the CDR3 is TGTGCCAGCTCACTACGACAGGGGGCTCAAGATACGCAGTATTTT. The encoded protein is CASSLRQGAQDTQYF.

CDR3 coding DNA: TGTGCCAGCTCACCAAAAGAGGGGGCAGGCACTGAAGCTTTCTTT. Amino acid sequence: CASSPKEGAGTEAFF. J is TRBJ1-1 and V is TRBV18, with TRBD1 identical over 7 bases. The J segment lost 4 bases and the V segment lost 2 bases, leaving 7 bases of the junction unmatched. Germline V gene data show CDR1 as KGHSH and CDR2 as LQKENI. The CDR3 runs to 15 residues.

J is TRBJ2-1 and V is TRBV20-1; 10 positions agree with TRBD2. After removal of 0 bases from V and 5 bases from J, the junction contained 4 bases not matched to a gene. The CDR3 runs 15 residues. Germline V gene lookup returns CDR1 DFQATT and CDR2 SNEGSKA (reference sequence). The CDR3 DNA reads TGCAGTGCTAGAGATCGAACTAGCGGGAACAATGAGCAGTTCTTC. This gives the protein CSARDRTSGNNEQFF.

The chain has TRBV11-1 and TRBJ2-3, with D uncertain. This CDR3 has 13 residues. The germline CDR1 and CDR2 sequences are SGHAT and FQDESV (reference sequence). Trimming removed 10 bases from V and 2 bases from J, with 13 bases in between. The CDR3 sequence is CAIQLGTTDTQYF. CDR3 nucleotide sequence: TGTGCCATCCAACTCGGAACCACAGATACGCAGTATTTT. The whole variable domain, remainder taken from reference TRBV11-1 and TRBJ2-3, is EAEVAQSPRYKITEKSQAVAFWCDPISGHATLYWYRQILGQGPELLVQFQDESVVDDSQLPKDRFSAERLKGVDSTLKIQPAELGDSAMYLCAIQLGTTDTQYFGPGTRLTVL.

The gene calls are TRBV20-1 and TRBJ1-5; D is possibly TRBD1 (5 bases). Germline V gene lookup returns CDR1 DFQATT and CDR2 SNEGSKA (reference sequence). Trimming took off 1 base at V and 6 bases at J, with 10 bases between the two ends. The CDR3 is 13 amino acids. The CDR3: CSARGGEFQPQHF. CDR3 in DNA: TGCAGTGCTAGAGGGGGGGAGTTTCAGCCCCAGCATTTT.

This rearrangement joins TRBV11-2 to TRBJ2-7; unclear D gene. With 3 bases removed from V and 3 bases from J, the gap between germline ends came to 12 bases. Germline assignment: CDR1 SGHAT and CDR2 FQNNGV. The CDR3 runs to 14 residues. CDR3 residues: CASSFDPFYYEQYF. The CDR3 DNA is TGTGCCAGCAGCTTCGATCCCTTCTACTACGAGCAGTACTTC. The whole variable domain, filled in from reference TRBV11-2 and TRBJ2-7, reads EAGVAQSPRYKIIEKRQSVAFWCNPISGHATLYWYQQILGQGPKLLIQFQNNGVVDDSQLPKDRFSAERLKGVDSTLKIQPAKLEDSAVYLCASSFDPFYYEQYFGPGTRLTVT.

This clonotype has only a few counts. The genes are TRBV6-1 and TRBJ1-2; no clear D gene. CDR1 is MNHNS and CDR2 is SASEGT in the germline V gene. With 0 bases removed from V and 4 bases from J, the gap between germline ends came to 3 bases. The length of the CDR3 is 12 residues. The CDR3 region has the DNA TGTGCCAGCAGTGAAGCAGGCTATGGCTACACCTTC. It is translated as CASSEAGYGYTF.

The V call is TRBV7-6, the J call TRBJ1-5, with D perhaps matching TRBD1 (5 bases). The ends were cut back, 1 base at V and 7 bases at J, with 8 bases in the middle. This CDR3 comprises 13 residues. Per germline, CDR1 SGHVS and CDR2 FNYEAQ. The CDR3 sequence: CASSLGDAQPQHF. The CDR3 DNA follows: TGTGCCAGCAGCTTAGGGGACGCGCAGCCCCAGCATTTT.

This sequence joins TRBV20-1 and TRBJ2-2; 9 nucleotides match TRBD1. CDR1 is DFQATT, CDR2 SNEGSKA, per germline (reference sequence). This CDR3 has 13 residues. The CDR3 DNA sequence: TGCAGCGCTCAACAGGGGGCGGCCGGGGAGCTGTTTTTT. Its protein is CSAQQGAAGELFF.

The chain combines TRBV4-3 with TRBJ2-1, with 10 bases matching TRBD2. V lost 4 bases, J lost 1 base, and 1 base stayed unmatched. Germline V gene sequence: CDR1 LGHNA, CDR2 YSLEER. CDR3 size: 15 residues. The CDR3 spells CASSRGLASYNEQFF. CDR3 nucleotides: TGCGCCAGCAGCCGGGGACTAGCGTCCTACAATGAGCAGTTCTTC.

V usage is TRBV5-1 and J usage is TRBJ1-1, with unresolved D. The V end was cut by 4 bases, the J end by 1 base, with 8 bases between. The germline CDR1 and CDR2 sequences are SGHRS and YFSETQ. The CDR3 contains 13 residues. The DNA of the CDR3 is TGCGCCAGCAGCCTAGGAAGGAACACTGAAGCTTTCTTT. Translation gives CASSLGRNTEAFF.

Notes on this clonotype: A read error may produce the germline difference seen at one junction end. The genes are TRBV11-3 and TRBJ2-1, with TRBD2 matching 8 bases. Germline-derived CDR1 and CDR2 are SGHNT and YENEEA. The length of the CDR3 is 14 residues. The CDR3 DNA sequence: TGTGCCAGCACCTTAACTAGCGGTTACAATGAGCAGTTCTTC. It encodes CASTLTSGYNEQFF.

The chain carries TRBV2 and TRBJ2-1, with 7 bases that match TRBD2. The V and J ends lost 5 bases and 10 bases, in that order; junction bases with no gene match: 8. Looked up from germline, CDR1 is SNHLY and CDR2 is FYNNEI. This CDR3 has 13 residues. This CDR3 is CASSPRLAPEQFF. CDR3 in DNA: TGTGCCAGCAGTCCCCGACTAGCCCCAGAGCAGTTCTTC.